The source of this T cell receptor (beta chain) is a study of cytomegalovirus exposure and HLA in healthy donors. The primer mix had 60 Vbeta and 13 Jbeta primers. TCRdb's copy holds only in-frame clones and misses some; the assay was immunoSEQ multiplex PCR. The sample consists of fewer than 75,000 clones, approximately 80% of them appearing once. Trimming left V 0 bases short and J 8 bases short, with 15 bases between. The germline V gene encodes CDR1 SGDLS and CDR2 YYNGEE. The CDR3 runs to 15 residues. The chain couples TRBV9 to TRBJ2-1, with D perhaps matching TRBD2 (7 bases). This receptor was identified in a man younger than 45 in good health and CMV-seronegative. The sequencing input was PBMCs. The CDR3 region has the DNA TGTGCCAGCAGCGTAGGGTGGGGGGGCCTGGATGAGCAGTTCTTC. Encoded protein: CASSVGWGGLDEQFF.